This paragraph covers one T cell receptor beta chain sequence. The clone's antigen remains unknown. The cohort comprised hundreds of healthy bone marrow donors. At the time of sampling, every cohort member was nominally healthy, though immune exposures that went unrecorded were likely present. The donor was CMV seronegative and was included in the group of hundreds of seronegative cohort members. Each donor provided a peripheral blood sample, and peripheral blood mononuclear cells were used for TCR beta sequencing. Genomic DNA extraction from the blood cell samples was performed with the Qiagen DNeasy Blood Extraction Kit. Library preparation employed the immunoSEQ multiplex PCR assay. For the multiplex PCR, a mixture combining 60 forward primers for TCR Vbeta segments and 13 reverse primers for TCR Jbeta segments was used. Amplification of the CDR3 region of rearranged TCR beta genes was performed with a multiplex PCR assay on genomic DNA. The Illumina HiSeq System was used to sequence the amplified TCR beta libraries as 87-base-pair reads. Turning to the authors' computational methods: Across the 500 to 750 repertoires, a later analysis counted approximately 83 million unique TCR beta chains, some 11 million of which were shared by at least two donors. To remove PCR and sequencing errors, raw reads were error-corrected and collapsed into unique sequences using a nearest-neighbor algorithm that merged closely related sequences. Alignment of CDR3 sequences to IMGT reference sequences was used to assign V, D and J gene segments. For a sequence to be retained, a match of at least six nucleotides to both a V gene segment and a J gene segment was required. Rearrangements were classified as productive when the CDR3 lacked stop codons and remained in frame with V and J, and all other rearrangements were classified as non-productive. Following IMGT convention, CDR3 was defined as the stretch from the second conserved V-encoded cysteine up to the conserved J-encoded phenylalanine. In an earlier analysis of 587 of the donors, sequences lacking an unambiguous match to a single V gene segment were excluded. In an earlier analysis of approximately 610 of the donors, V segments were called functional above 56.7% productive rearrangements and were called segregating when the between-donor standard deviation exceeded 5%. A statistical classification framework was built for diagnosing cytomegalovirus status from the catalog of TCR beta chain sequences. In a later analysis, TCR nucleotide sequences were compared against IMGT/GENE-DB human TR gene sequences so that V and J genes could be assigned. In a later analysis, CDR3 sequences and most-parsimonious VDJ recombination scenarios were assigned using the TCRdist pipeline. In a later analysis, every TCR beta chain was defined by the combination of its CDR3 amino acid sequence and its V-gene family, and reads without a unique V-gene family were dropped. In a later analysis, 450 to 600 highly shared, low-generation-probability nucleotide sequences were removed to address suspected cross-contamination and a sequencing artifact. For each public chain, a later analysis derived a clonal expansion index from normalized ranks of inferred template counts within each repertoire. In a later analysis, generation probabilities were computed using a VDJ recombination model fitted to out-of-frame rearrangements, and the results were checked against IGoR. A later analysis scored TCR-TCR, TCR-HLA and TCR-CMV co-occurrence with hypergeometric tests, applying a repertoire-size bias correction to TCR pairs. In a later analysis, false discovery rates were estimated by permuting HLA or CMV assignments 20 times. In a later analysis, co-occurring TCRs were grouped using DBSCAN, and TCRdist sequence similarity was added for clustering within HLA-allele-positive subsets. Co-occurrence clustering excluded repertoires with fewer than 30,000 or more than 120,000 public chains, plus five with anomalous nucleotide sharing. TCRdb mirrors the immuneACCESS table, restricted to in-frame sequences. Some clones are absent from its copies; in checked studies, under half trace to an unresolved V gene, and the reason for the others is unknown. The V and J calls and the clone size are those of that table, but D and trimming were determined from the DNA. Per the sample table, the count is some 72,000 clones. The top ten hold about 4.2% of the sample.

This entry belongs to a study of cytomegalovirus exposure and HLA in healthy donors (dated by TCRdb to 2016 to 2017). With regard to the full study: In an earlier analysis of about 560 of the donors, approximately 300 Gb of sequence data and about 110 million unique TCR beta sequences from about 190 million T cells were reported. An early release covering around 630 HLA-typed donors comprised roughly 300 gigabases of sequencing data and tens of millions of unique TCR sequences. Among the roughly 400 genotyped donors, approximately 76% belonged to the genetic ancestry cluster associated with self-reported Caucasian donors. The aim of the study was to test whether cataloging public T cell receptors could identify signatures of past pathogen exposure. Using immunosequencing, the study profiled T cell repertoires from 666 subjects and related those repertoires to cytomegalovirus serostatus. Besides the first cohort of roughly 700 subjects, a separate validation cohort made up of 120 or so different subjects was used. To predict cytomegalovirus infection status, the study brought together high-throughput TCR immunosequencing, statistical association of individual TCRs with disease status, and machine learning. To study patterns of TCR occurrence, a later analysis re-analyzed previously published TCR beta repertoires from around 660 donors and added high-resolution HLA genotyping. The later analysis used no new phenotypic data to find candidate immune exposures, relying instead on TCR beta sequences and their occurrence across donors. An earlier analysis of around 640 of the donors used high-throughput TCR beta sequencing to judge whether each TCR beta V gene segment behaved as functional or pseudogenic. Donor age, sex, ethnicity and CMV serostatus were compiled alongside the repertoire data. In a later genetic analysis, genome-wide SNP genotypes for about three fifths of the 666 donors were used, and that subset was treated as a discovery cohort. Every repertoire in the discovery cohort had been generated on one and the same sequencing platform. HLA typing covered class I and class II loci at four-digit resolution. The number of donors typed differed by locus, with 629-630 for A, B, C, DRB1 and DQB1, around 500 for DQA1, 600 to 610 for DPA1, and some 450 for DPB1. Because of strong linkage in the cohort, five DR-DQ haplotypes were treated as single units for association and clustering. Across under 500 genotyped donors of the cohort, an average of about 240,000 unique TCR beta nucleotide sequences per donor were sequenced, and around 19% of those sequences were non-productive. General findings and caveats noted by the study authors: According to a later analysis, parvovirus B19, influenza, CMV and Epstein-Barr virus appeared linked to several top co-occurrence clusters. Because counts were too low, some 17 rarely observed V segments, including chromosome 9 orphons, were excluded from the earlier analysis of about 500 of the donors. A cluster of highly shared sequence variants was judged likely to represent a technical artifact of the sequencing pipeline. Cytomegalovirus status was reported to be diagnosed by the classifier with high specificity and sensitivity in both the original and validation cohorts. A later analysis found that HLA-associated TCR beta chains were more clonally expanded and had lower generation probabilities than equally common non-associated chains. The study listed 150 to 200 TCR beta chains as associated with cytomegalovirus. A further reported finding was that TCR beta sequences accurately predicted the HLA-A and HLA-B alleles for most subjects in the first cohort. Linkage disequilibrium might explain the correlated functional status among segregating V segments, but an unknown experimental factor could not be excluded. In a later analysis, most CMV-associated TCR beta chains were found to appear HLA-restricted, with HLA associations seemingly driven largely by CMV exposure. According to a later genetic analysis, donors in an Asian-associated ancestry cluster had fewer N-insertions in productive TCRs than the approximately 650-donor mean. The cohort was sequenced for TCR beta chains only, and without alpha or paired-chain data the features that could be detected were limited. For the cohort, immune exposure information was limited to CMV serostatus. An earlier analysis of approximately 570 of the donors showed that most TCR beta V segments appeared in productive rearrangements either about 87% or about 30% of the time, which broadly matched IMGT annotations. The authors suggested that the approach could potentially be generalized to other disease states and immunological phenotypes. In vitro tests confirmed that a few of the cytomegalovirus-associated TCR beta chains recognize cytomegalovirus antigens. At a false discovery rate of 0.05, a later analysis linked approximately 18,000 TCR beta sequences to specific HLA alleles. When HLA alleles, especially DR and DQ, strongly co-occurred, TCR associations were difficult to assign to individual alleles. While some public TCRs were present in many individuals, most TCR sequences turned up only very rarely across donors. Roughly uniform sequencing depth across donors was assumed in presence/absence analyses, although this assumption may not hold. Because HLA typing was missing for some donors at each locus, association tests included only the typed subset. According to a later analysis, TCR association rates differed among HLA loci, with DRB1 alleles showing the most associated TCRs and HLA-C alleles showing the fewest. Because the 87-base-pair reads could not distinguish some IMGT-functional V segments, including TRBV6-2 and TRBV6-3, those segments were excluded. V-gene and J-gene trimming of TCR beta chains was associated with a missense DCLRE1C variant in a later genetic analysis, and the association was replicated in an independent cohort.

The CDR3 sequence holds 14 residues, the cysteine and phenylalanine included. CDR3 DNA is the only sequence kept; it has 42 bases, read in frame from the first base. The germline V gene (reference sequence) provides CDR1 MNHEY and CDR2 SMNVEV. V is cut by 5 bases and J by 3 bases, and the space between the germline ends is 14 bases. The specimen sequenced was PBMCs. The chain uses TRBV27 and TRBJ2-7, with TRBD2 perhaps the D gene, on 5 matching bases. This receptor was taken from a man aged 25-45 years in good health and CMV-seronegative. CDR3 loop: CASSPRRQLYEQYF. The DNA sequence is as follows: TGTGCCAGCAGTCCCCGGAGGCAGCTCTACGAGCAGTACTTC.